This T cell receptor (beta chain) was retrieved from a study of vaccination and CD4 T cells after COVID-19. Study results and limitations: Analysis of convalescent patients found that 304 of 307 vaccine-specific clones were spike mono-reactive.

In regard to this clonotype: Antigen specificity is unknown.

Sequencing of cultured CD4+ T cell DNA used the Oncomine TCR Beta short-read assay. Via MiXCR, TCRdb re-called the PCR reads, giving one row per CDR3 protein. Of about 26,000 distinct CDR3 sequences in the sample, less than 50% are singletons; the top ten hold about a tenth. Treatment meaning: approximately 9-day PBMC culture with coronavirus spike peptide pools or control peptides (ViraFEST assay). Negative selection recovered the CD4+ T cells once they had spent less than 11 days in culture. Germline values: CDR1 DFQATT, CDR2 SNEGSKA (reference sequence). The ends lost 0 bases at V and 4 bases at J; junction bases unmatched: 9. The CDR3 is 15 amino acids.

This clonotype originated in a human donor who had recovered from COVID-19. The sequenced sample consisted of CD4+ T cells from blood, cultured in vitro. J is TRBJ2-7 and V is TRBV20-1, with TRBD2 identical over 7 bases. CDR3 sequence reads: CSARDPSGNGYEQYF. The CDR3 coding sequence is TGCAGTGCTAGAGACCCAAGCGGGAACGGGTACGAGCAGTACTTC.